This entry concerns a single T cell receptor beta chain. This sample is drawn from a study of PD-1 blockade in classical Hodgkin lymphoma. Produced via immunoSEQ multiplex PCR; TCRdb's table is partial and in-frame only. Of nearly 60,000 clones listed, 80% to 95% are singletons. Relapses following autologous stem cell transplantation were seen in all patients, with brentuximab vedotin exposure varying. Sequences were derived from peripheral blood mononuclear cells (PBMCs), sampled before the second cycle of nivolumab. The receptor was isolated from a human donor with classical Hodgkin lymphoma.

This chain's CDR3 is CASSVGPDRVTDTQYF. The CDR3 DNA sequence: TGTGCCAGCAGCGTAGGGCCGGACAGGGTCACAGATACGCAGTATTTT. This sequence joins TRBV9 and TRBJ2-3; 8 bases map to TRBD1. Losses at the gene ends were 0 bases for V and 2 bases for J; bases not matched to a gene: 5. Germline CDR1 is SGDLS and CDR2 is YYNGEE. The CDR3 sequence is 16 residues long.